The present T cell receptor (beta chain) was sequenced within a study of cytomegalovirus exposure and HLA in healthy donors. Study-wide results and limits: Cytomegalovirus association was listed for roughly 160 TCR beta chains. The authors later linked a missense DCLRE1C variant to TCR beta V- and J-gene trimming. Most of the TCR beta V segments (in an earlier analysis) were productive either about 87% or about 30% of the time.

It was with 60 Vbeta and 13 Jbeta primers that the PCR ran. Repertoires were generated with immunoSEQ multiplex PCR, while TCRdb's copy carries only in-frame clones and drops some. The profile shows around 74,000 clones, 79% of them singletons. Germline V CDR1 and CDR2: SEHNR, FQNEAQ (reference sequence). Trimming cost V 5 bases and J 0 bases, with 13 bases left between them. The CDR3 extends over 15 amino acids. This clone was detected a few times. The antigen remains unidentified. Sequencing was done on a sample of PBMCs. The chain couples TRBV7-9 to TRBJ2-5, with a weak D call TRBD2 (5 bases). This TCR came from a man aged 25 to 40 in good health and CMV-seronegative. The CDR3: CASSRPEGYQETQYF. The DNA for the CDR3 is TGTGCCAGCAGCAGACCTGAGGGATACCAAGAGACCCAGTACTTC.